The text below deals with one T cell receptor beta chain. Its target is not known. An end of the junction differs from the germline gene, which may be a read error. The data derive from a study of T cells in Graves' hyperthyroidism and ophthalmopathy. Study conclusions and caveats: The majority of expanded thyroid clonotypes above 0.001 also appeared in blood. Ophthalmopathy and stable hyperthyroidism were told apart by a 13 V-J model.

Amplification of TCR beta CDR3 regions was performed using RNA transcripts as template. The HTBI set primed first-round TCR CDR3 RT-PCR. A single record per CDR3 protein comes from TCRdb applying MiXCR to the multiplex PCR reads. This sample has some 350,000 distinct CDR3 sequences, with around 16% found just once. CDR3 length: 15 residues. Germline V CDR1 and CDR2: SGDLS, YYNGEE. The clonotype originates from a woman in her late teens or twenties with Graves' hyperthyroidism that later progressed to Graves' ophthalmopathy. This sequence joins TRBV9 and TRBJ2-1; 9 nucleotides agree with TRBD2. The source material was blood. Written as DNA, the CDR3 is TGTGCCGGCAGCGTAGATCCTAGCGGGGTCAATGAGCAGTTCTTC. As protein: CAGSVDPSGVNEQFF.